The present T cell receptor beta chain was sequenced within a study of molecular identifiers for immune sequencing clone quantification (dated by TCRdb to the late 2010s). For the wider study: For a replicate experiment, RNA from approximately 20,000 or 100,000 naive CD8 T cells was divided into five aliquots, and four of the five aliquots were sequenced. This methods study benchmarked molecular-identifier clustering-based TCR repertoire sequencing (MIDCIRS) and TCR RNA copy counting, using CD8 T cells to do so. The investigation overall reported the following: Spiked-in Jurkat TCR RNA (approximately 10 copies' worth), which is not part of the donor repertoire, was contained in the naive libraries. In CMV-specific effector cells, clones with more than 20 RNA copies contained over 97% of molecules, whereas in naive cells such clones contained under 1% of molecules. Modeling indicated about 3.1 TCR RNA copies recovered per cell, compared with 9.5 to 10 by digital PCR, which implies a capture efficiency of about 27%. The sizes of highly expanded clones could end up underestimated when identical TCR molecules share a barcode. Without barcode sub-clustering, chimeric consensus sequences inflated TCR diversity; chimeras reached as high as 47%. Even against a background of about a million naive CD8 T cells, spiked-in Jurkat TCR RNA amounting to a single cell's worth was reported to be detectable.

At least ten counts were recorded for this clonotype. Its antigen is not yet known. The record has no base qualities; no much larger clone is one base away. Libraries of naive CD8 T cells were generated from about 20,000 to 1,000,000 sorted cells, with 10%, 30% or 50% of the purified RNA used. Naive CD8 T cells, defined as CD8+CD4-CCR7+CD45RA+, were FACS-sorted into RLT Plus buffer on a BD FACSAria II. To test detection sensitivity, Jurkat RNA equivalent to about ten TCR copies was spiked into samples of roughly 18,000-1,100,000 naive CD8 T cells. Enrichment of CD8 T cells was performed with RosetteSep CD8+ T Cell Enrichment Cocktail and Ficoll-Paque, after which ACK red cell lysis was carried out. CDR1 MNHEY and CDR2 SMNVEV were looked up in the germline V gene (reference sequence). From the cysteine through the phenylalanine, the CDR3 covers 18 amino acids. Left in the record is the CDR3 DNA by itself, 54 bases read in frame from the first base. Germline trimming: 0 bases from V, 2 bases from J; junction bases outside gene matches: 5.

The library was generated by PCR. The instrument was an Illumina HiSeq 4000. Bulk TCR libraries were prepared as previously described, using TCR primers listed in Table S5. Total RNA was purified with the Qiagen AllPrep DNA/RNA kit. Before analysis, reads from multiple sequencing runs of one library were combined. For the original study's pipeline: Only reads with exact TCR constant sequence were kept, trimmed to 150 nt, and grouped by their 12-nt molecular barcodes. Within each barcode group, reads were sub-clustered at a 15% Levenshtein threshold, and quality-weighted consensus sequences were built per RNA molecule. Non-functional sequences were excluded, and lower-count sequences lying one edit away from another sequence were also excluded. Based on a fit of two negative binomial distributions, barcode sub-clusters having less than 20% of the maximum read count were discarded. TCRdb ran its own pipeline on the public reads, namely fastp trimming at Q25 and MiXCR clone calling, and kept in-frame beta chains. Identical CDR3 protein sequences are pooled into one entry, listed with their most common genes and DNA. The V and J calls were not made by the authors but by TCRdb's processing. This sample has 35,000 to 45,000 distinct CDR3 sequences in its table, and about 19% of those were observed once. Together, the top ten hold approximately 1% of the sample.

The sequence was collected from a human donor in good health. Some libraries in this study had Jurkat cell RNA spiked in. The sequence is built from TRBV27 and TRBJ2-3, with TRBD2 identical over 13 junction bases. What was sequenced was naive CD8+ T cells from blood, with Jurkat cell RNA spiked in. The sample's cell subset or site label is to be understood as: FACS-sorted CD8+CD4-CCR7+CD45RA+ naive T cells. This receptor has the CDR3 CASSLSRTSGSVTDTQYF. The DNA reads as follows: TGTGCCAGCAGTTTATCCCGGACTAGCGGGAGTGTCACAGATACGCAGTATTTT.